This T cell receptor beta chain is from a study of response to subunit inactivated influenza vaccine. TCRdb called the RT-PCR reads again in MiXCR, with one record for every CDR3 protein. The sample lists approximately 570,000 distinct CDR3 sequences, approximately 7.7% occurring once. The CDR3 contains 15 residues. Trimming removed 6 bases from V and 0 bases from J, with 12 bases in between. The V gene's germline CDR1 is MNHEY and CDR2 SVGEGT. This clonotype was detected only a few times. Its cognate antigen is unknown. Findings of the study overall: Authors suggested few new T cells are recruited by each seasonal influenza vaccination.

The sequence derives from a man aged 50-75 years who received an inactivated influenza vaccine. The sample consisted of PBMCs from blood, taken 23 to 25 months after vaccination. The genes are TRBV6-2 or TRBV6-3 and TRBJ1-5; no firm D call. The CDR3 sequence is CASSFEELSNQPQHF. CDR3 DNA: TGTGCCAGCAGCTTCGAGGAGCTTAGCAATCAGCCCCAGCATTTT.